Below, 16 T cell receptor beta chains from the same sample are listed, as sequenced in a study of T cell responses to AZD1222 COVID-19 vaccine. Clones were sequenced by immunoSEQ multiplex PCR, and TCRdb holds only the in-frame ones, with some missing. The repertoire holds roughly 150,000 clones, with 75% to 95% as singletons. The sample here was peripheral blood, taken on day 0 of AZD1222 vaccination. The source of these receptors is an adult in good health.

The chain links TRBV7-3 to TRBJ2-2; D is perhaps TRBD2 (6 bases). V was trimmed by 3 bases and J by 6 bases, leaving 17 bases between them. Germline V gene lookup returns CDR1 SGHTA and CDR2 FQGTGA. This CDR3 is built from 16 residues. For the CDR3, the DNA is TGTGCCAGCAGCTTGGGAGCCCTCAGCGGGTCCGGGGAGCTGTTTTTT. It translates to CASSLGALSGSGELFF.

This clone has a single count. The chain joins TRBV3-1 (or the pseudogene TRBV3-2) to TRBJ2-2; D is perhaps TRBD2 (5 bases). Germline CDR1 LGHDT, CDR2 YNNKEL (reference sequence). This CDR3 comprises 15 residues. V shed 2 bases and J shed 3 bases, with 10 bases lying between them. CDR3 region: CASSQPSGHTGELFF. For the CDR3, the DNA is TGTGCCAGCAGCCAACCCAGCGGACACACCGGGGAGCTGTTTTTT.

The chain links TRBV18 to TRBJ2-7; D possibly corresponds to TRBD1 (5 bases). This CDR3 region has 14 residues. Germline loops: CDR1 KGHSH, CDR2 LQKENI. The V and J ends lost 2 bases and 5 bases respectively, with 13 bases between them. CDR3 nucleotides: TGTGCCAGCTCACCAGGGGCGAAGGCGAACGAGCAGTACTTC. This encodes CASSPGAKANEQYF.

The V gene is TRBV7-2, the J gene TRBJ2-5, with a tentative D call TRBD2 (5 bases). V was clipped by 0 bases and J by 5 bases, with 13 bases between them. The germline CDR1 and CDR2 sequences are SGHTA and FQGNSA. There are 15 residues in the CDR3. The CDR3 nucleotides read TGTGCCAGCAGCTTAGCGCTAGCTAGAAGGGAGACCCAGTACTTC. Translation: CASSLALARRETQYF.

Here the CDR3 reads CATSDGTTAWRGYTF. The DNA for the CDR3 is TGTGCCACCAGTGACGGCACCACGGCCTGGAGGGGCTACACCTTC. The V call is TRBV24-1, the J call TRBJ1-2; D unresolved. V shed 4 bases and J shed 8 bases, with 19 bases lying between them. This CDR3 is built from 15 residues. CDR1 and CDR2 from the germline V gene are KGHDR and SFDVKD.

The chain carries TRBV28 and TRBJ1-1; D remains unclear. V lost 6 bases to trimming and J lost 6 bases, with 14 bases between them. The CDR3 consists of 13 residues. Looked up from germline, CDR1 is MDHEN and CDR2 is SYDVKM. This CDR3 is CASSTPATPEAFF. CDR3 nucleotides: TGTGCCAGCAGCACTCCAGCTACCCCTGAAGCTTTCTTT.

This chain connects TRBV19 to TRBJ2-1, with TRBD2 identical over 9 bases. Per germline, CDR1 LNHDA and CDR2 SQIVND (reference sequence). This CDR3 is built from 21 residues. V gave up 5 bases and J gave up 2 bases; unmatched junction bases: 22. In DNA, the CDR3 is TGTGCCAGTAGTGCAGGCGACCGAAAACGGGCTAGCGGGGCCCCCTACAATGAGCAGTTCTTC. Encoded protein: CASSAGDRKRASGAPYNEQFF.

The chain links TRBV7-2 to TRBJ2-3; no clear D gene. Trimming cost V 4 bases and J 0 bases, with 8 bases left between them. Germline V gene data show CDR1 as SGHTA and CDR2 as FQGNSA. CDR3 length equals 14 residues. CDR3 loop: CASSSWASTDTQYF. The CDR3 coding sequence is TGTGCCAGCAGCTCGTGGGCTAGCACAGATACGCAGTATTTT.

The V gene is TRBV4-2, the J gene TRBJ2-5; no clear D. The CDR3 runs 11 residues. The germline V gene encodes CDR1 LGHNA and CDR2 YNFKEQ. V was clipped by 3 bases and J by 5 bases, with 4 bases between them. CDR3: CASSQTETQYF. Written as DNA, the CDR3 is TGTGCCAGCAGCCAGACGGAGACCCAGTACTTC.

This sequence joins TRBV15 and TRBJ2-7; 9 bases agree with TRBD2. V was pared by 6 bases and J by 0 bases, with 3 bases of the junction left unmatched. CDR1 is LNHNV, CDR2 YYDKDF, per germline (reference sequence). This CDR3 region has 14 residues. The CDR3 sequence is CATRQLAGSYEQYF. CDR3 in DNA: TGTGCCACCAGACAACTAGCGGGCTCCTACGAGCAGTACTTC.

The chain carries TRBV5-6 and TRBJ2-1; 7 bases map to TRBD2. The CDR3 is made up of 16 amino acids. Trimming removed 0 bases from V and 0 bases from J; junction bases left unmatched: 3. CDR1 and CDR2 (germline): SGHDT, YYEEEE. CDR3 nucleotides: TGTGCCAGCAGCTTGGGGCGGGAGTTCTCCTACAATGAGCAGTTCTTC. As protein: CASSLGREFSYNEQFF.

The V and J genes are TRBV6-6 and TRBJ1-2; D unresolved. Trimming took off 2 bases at V and 6 bases at J, with 13 bases between the two ends. The CDR3 is 14 amino acids. CDR1 and CDR2 from the germline V gene are MNHNY and SVGAGI (reference sequence). CDR3 coding DNA: TGTGCCAGCAGTTACACCCCCGGGCGGGATGGCTACACCTTC. Its translation: CASSYTPGRDGYTF.

The chain recombines TRBV7-3 with TRBJ2-5; 9 bases align to TRBD2. This CDR3 has 15 amino acids. Germline lookup yields CDR1 SGHTA and CDR2 FQGTGA. Unmatched junction bases numbered 11, after V lost 6 bases and J lost 6 bases. CDR3 in amino acids: CASSSSGTSRQTQYF. CDR3 DNA sequence: TGTGCCAGCAGTTCTTCCGGGACTAGCAGACAGACCCAGTACTTC.

The chain joins TRBV28 to TRBJ2-1; 10 bases align to TRBD1. CDR3 size: 18 residues. Germline V gene lookup returns CDR1 MDHEN and CDR2 SYDVKM. V was pared by 5 bases and J by 0 bases, with 10 bases of the junction left unmatched. For the CDR3, the DNA is TGTGCCAGCAGTGCGGGACAGGGGAGGACTCCCTCCTACAATGAGCAGTTCTTC. Its translation is CASSAGQGRTPSYNEQFF. The entire variable domain, with the rest obtained from reference TRBV28 and TRBJ2-1, is as follows: DVKVTQSSRYLVKRTGEKVFLECVQDMDHENMFWYRQDPGLGLRLIYFSYDVKMKEKGDIPEGYSVSREKKERFSLILESASTNQTSMYLCASSAGQGRTPSYNEQFFGPGTRLTVL.

The rearrangement uses TRBV3-1 (or the pseudogene TRBV3-2) and TRBJ1-2; D uncertain. Deletions cut 1 base from V and 8 bases from J, with 5 bases between. Germline V gene data show CDR1 as LGHDT and CDR2 as YNNKEL (reference sequence). CDR3 length: 11 amino acids. CDR3 protein: CASSQGHGYTF. The CDR3 DNA reads as TGTGCCAGCAGCCAAGGCCACGGCTACACCTTC.

This clone has just a few counts. This chain connects TRBV11-3 to TRBJ1-1; D possibly corresponds to TRBD1 (5 bases). The germline CDR1 and CDR2 sequences are SGHNT and YENEEA. Trimming shortened V by 5 bases and J by 0 bases, and 13 bases separated the two germline ends. CDR3 length: 15 residues. The CDR3 reads CASSAPGRMNTEAFF. CDR3 coding DNA: TGTGCCAGCAGCGCTCCGGGACGGATGAACACTGAAGCTTTCTTT.